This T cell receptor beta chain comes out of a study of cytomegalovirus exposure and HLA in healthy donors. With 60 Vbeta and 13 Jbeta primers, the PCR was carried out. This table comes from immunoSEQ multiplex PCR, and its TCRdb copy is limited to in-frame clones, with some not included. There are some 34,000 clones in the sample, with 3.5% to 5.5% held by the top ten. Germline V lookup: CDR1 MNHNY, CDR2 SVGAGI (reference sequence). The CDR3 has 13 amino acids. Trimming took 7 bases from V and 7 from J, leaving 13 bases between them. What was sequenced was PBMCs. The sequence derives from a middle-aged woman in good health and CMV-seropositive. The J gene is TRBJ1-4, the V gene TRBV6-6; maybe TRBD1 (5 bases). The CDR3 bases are TGTGCCAGCACGGGCCCCGGGGGTGAAAAACTGTTTTTT. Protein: CASTGPGGEKLFF.